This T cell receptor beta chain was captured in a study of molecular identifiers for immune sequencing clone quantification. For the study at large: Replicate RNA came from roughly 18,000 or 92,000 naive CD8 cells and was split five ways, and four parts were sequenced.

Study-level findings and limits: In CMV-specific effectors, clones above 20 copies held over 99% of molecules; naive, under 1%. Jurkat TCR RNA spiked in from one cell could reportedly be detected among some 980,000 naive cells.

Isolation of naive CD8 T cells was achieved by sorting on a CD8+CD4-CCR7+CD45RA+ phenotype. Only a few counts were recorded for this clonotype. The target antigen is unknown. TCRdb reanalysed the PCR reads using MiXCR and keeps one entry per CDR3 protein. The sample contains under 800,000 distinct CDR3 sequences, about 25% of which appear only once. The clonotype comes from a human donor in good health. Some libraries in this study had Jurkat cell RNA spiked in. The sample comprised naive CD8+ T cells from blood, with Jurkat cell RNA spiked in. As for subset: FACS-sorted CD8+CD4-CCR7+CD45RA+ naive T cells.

CDR3 sequence reads: CASSPGLDGYTF. In DNA form, the CDR3 reads TGTGCCAGCAGCCCCGGTCTTGATGGCTACACCTTC. The V call is TRBV11-2, the J call TRBJ1-2; no clear D gene. V shed 5 bases and J shed 6 bases, with 10 bases lying between them. This CDR3 has 12 residues. In germline, CDR1 is SGHAT, CDR2 FQNNGV.